This is a list of T cell receptor beta chains from one sample in a study of T cell repertoires in cytomegalovirus infection. TCRdb fed the reads into MiXCR, producing one record per CDR3 protein. The sample holds about 260,000 distinct CDR3 sequences, roughly 9% seen once. The sample was PBMCs. Receptors were obtained from a human donor in good health (CMV status not recorded). Some clones in this sample may be carry-over from other donors' samples. Each CDR3 is given with its conserved first and last residue.

>TRBV12-3/TRBV12-4
CASTPGLPVNEQFF
>TRBV5-1
CASRRGQANPKGATNEKLFF
>TRBV2
CAGRQGNTEAFF
>TRBV7-2
CASSLASASTDTQYF
>TRBV7-2
CASKAVTDTQYF
>TRBV12-3/TRBV12-4
CASRPGTDSYNSPLHF
>TRBV28
CASSLRGPQHF
>TRBV7-8
CASSLSTRQGSNQPQHF
>TRBV19
CASSNPGSAKNTEAFF
>TRBV11-3
CASSLQGGQSTDTQYF
>TRBV25-1
CASSDGNRDRSSYEQYF